This TCR beta chain is from a study of T cells in Graves' hyperthyroidism and ophthalmopathy. The CDR3 is 13 residues long. V was cut by 2 bases and J by 7 bases, with 12 bases left in between. Germline assignment: CDR1 SGHAT and CDR2 FQNNGV. Patients with ophthalmopathy all had a Clinical Activity Score of at least 3, a NOSPECS grade of at least 4 and duration under 3 months. Patients were excluded because of uncontrolled infection, other autoimmune disease, pregnancy or lactation. On this clonotype itself: Its antigen is as yet unknown.

From RNA transcripts, TCR beta CDR3 regions were amplified. With the HTBI primer set, the TCR CDR3 went through a first round of RT-PCR. Each CDR3 protein is one row after TCRdb ran MiXCR on the multiplex PCR reads. Of approximately 600,000 distinct CDR3 sequences in the sample, around 20% were seen once. Study conclusions and caveats: In the blood, most expanded thyroid clonotypes above 0.001 appeared as well. Model predictions of ophthalmopathy came a median roughly 6.7 months before onset.

This TCR derives from a man younger than 45 with Graves' ophthalmopathy. The sequenced sample was blood. The chain joins TRBV11-2 to TRBJ2-7; D perhaps matches TRBD1 (5 bases). The CDR3 here is CASSLKGVREQYF. The CDR3 coding sequence is TGTGCCAGCAGCTTAAAAGGGGTACGGGAGCAGTACTTC.